This T cell receptor (beta chain) was found in a study of T-cell reconstitution after alpha-beta-depleted transplantation in children. Library preparation (for TCRbeta) was performed with unique molecular identifiers. Each CDR3 protein is one row after TCRdb ran MiXCR on the PCR reads. The sample lists some 70,000 distinct CDR3 sequences, 6% to 8% seen once, with around 2.4% in the top ten. This CDR3 comprises 17 residues. Germline assignment: CDR1 SGDLS and CDR2 YYNGEE. The V and J ends lost 0 bases and 2 bases respectively, with 18 bases between them. The chain joins TRBV9 to TRBJ2-7; D possibly uses TRBD1 or TRBD2 (5 bases each). This clonotype originated in a human donor who donated a stem cell graft to a child with acute lymphoblastic leukemia. The sequencing used PBMCs from the stem cell graft donor, collected from the stem cell graft. CDR3 sequence (DNA): TGTGCCAGCAGCGTAGGAACCCCGGGGACCCCTCCCTACGAGCAGTACTTC. Translated: CASSVGTPGTPPYEQYF.